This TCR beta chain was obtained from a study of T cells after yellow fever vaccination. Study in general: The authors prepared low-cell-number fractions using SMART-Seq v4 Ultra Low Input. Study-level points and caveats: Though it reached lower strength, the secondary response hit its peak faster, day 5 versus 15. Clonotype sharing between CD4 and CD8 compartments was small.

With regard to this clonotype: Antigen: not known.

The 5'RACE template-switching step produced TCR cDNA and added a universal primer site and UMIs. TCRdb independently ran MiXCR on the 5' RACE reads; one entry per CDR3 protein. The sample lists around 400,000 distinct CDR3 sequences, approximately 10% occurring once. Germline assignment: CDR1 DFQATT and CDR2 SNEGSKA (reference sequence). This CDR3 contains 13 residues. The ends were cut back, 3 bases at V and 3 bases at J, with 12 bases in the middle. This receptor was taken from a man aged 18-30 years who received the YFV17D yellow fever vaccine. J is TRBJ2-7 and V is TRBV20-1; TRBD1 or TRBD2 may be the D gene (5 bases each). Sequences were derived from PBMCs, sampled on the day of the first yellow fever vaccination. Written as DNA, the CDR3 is TGCAGTGCTAGGCCGGGGACCGTCTACGAGCAGTACTTC. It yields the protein CSARPGTVYEQYF.